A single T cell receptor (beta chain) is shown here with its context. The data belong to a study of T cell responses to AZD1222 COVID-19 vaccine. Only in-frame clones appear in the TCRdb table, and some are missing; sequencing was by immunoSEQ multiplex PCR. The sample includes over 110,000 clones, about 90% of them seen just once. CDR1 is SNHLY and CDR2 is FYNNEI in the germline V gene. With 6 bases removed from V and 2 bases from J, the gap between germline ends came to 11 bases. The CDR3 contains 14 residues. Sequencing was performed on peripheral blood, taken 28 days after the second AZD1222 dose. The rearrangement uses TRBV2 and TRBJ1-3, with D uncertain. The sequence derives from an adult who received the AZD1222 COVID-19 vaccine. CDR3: CASSPMETGNTIYF. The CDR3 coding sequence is TGTGCCAGCAGCCCCATGGAGACTGGAAACACCATATATTTT.